This paragraph reports one T cell receptor beta chain. Its matching antigen is unknown. The CDR3 is 16 residues long. Germline lookup yields CDR1 LNHDA and CDR2 SQIVND (reference sequence). The junction had 5 bases not matched to a gene; V was cut back by 5 bases and J by 3 bases. This sample was taken from a study of cytomegalovirus exposure and HLA in healthy donors. General study findings and limits: In an earlier analysis, most TCR beta V segments were productive about 87% or about 30% of the time. For most subjects, TCR beta sequences were reported to predict HLA-A and HLA-B alleles with accuracy.

PCR was performed using 60 Vbeta and 13 Jbeta primers. The table came from immunoSEQ multiplex PCR; TCRdb's copy has only in-frame clones and leaves some out. This sample has roughly 180,000 clones, with more than 65% found just once. The chain employs TRBV19 and TRBJ1-4; 11 bases map to TRBD1. The sequencing input was PBMCs. This receptor was taken from a girl aged 2-10 years in good health and CMV-seropositive. CDR3 sequence: CASSPMGQGANEKLFF. Written as DNA, the CDR3 is TGTGCCAGTAGTCCCATGGGACAGGGGGCTAATGAAAAACTGTTTTTT.